The entry below describes one TCR beta chain. This record comes from a study of blood T cell repertoires in COVID-19. Study background: Sites in the United States, Italy and Spain provided acute and convalescent COVID-19 samples. T cells, B-cell-depleted T cells, or PBMCs provided the cDNA or gDNA that served as material.

Germline values: CDR1 SGHTA, CDR2 FQGTGA. The CDR3 sequence is 15 residues long. The V end was cut by 6 bases, the J end by 2 bases, with 16 bases between. Residents of under 25 US areas, aged roughly 18 to 89 years, made up the participants. As processed by the authors: Amplification of reference gene primers was used by the study to estimate nucleated cell counts. Using immunoSEQ multiplex PCR, the repertoire was profiled, and TCRdb retains in-frame clones only, with some absent. The V and J calls and the clone size are those of that table, but D and trimming were determined from the DNA. Of about 250,000 clones in the sample, 88% are singletons; the top ten hold about 3%.

The sequence was obtained from a woman in her fifties or sixties who had recovered from COVID-19. The J gene is TRBJ1-1, the V gene TRBV7-3; the D gene is possibly TRBD1 (6 bases). Material: PBMCs or T cells enriched from blood (not recorded which). The CDR3: CASSPQGWSNTEAFF. CDR3 bases: TGTGCCAGCAGTCCACAGGGTTGGAGCAACACTGAAGCTTTCTTT.